This is a list of T cell receptor beta chains from one sample in a study of Graves' ophthalmopathy and Graves' hyperthyroidism. A single record per CDR3 protein comes from TCRdb applying MiXCR to the multiplex PCR reads. The table shows a few hundred thousand distinct CDR3 sequences, with 15% to 17% occurring only once. The sample was peripheral blood. These receptors originate from a woman under 30 with stable Graves' hyperthyroidism. CDR3s include the opening cysteine and the closing phenylalanine or tryptophan. The D gene is left open where the match is weak. A row's size may be missing; if present it is once, few, many or a size class.

abundance: many; v_gene: TRBV6-5; j_gene: TRBJ2-7; d_gene: TRBD2; CDR3aa: CASSYIGRGGYEQYF; CDR3nt: TGTGCCAGCAGTTATATCGGGAGGGGAGGATACGAGCAGTACTTC
abundance: many; v_gene: TRBV6-1; j_gene: TRBJ1-1; d_gene: TRBD1; CDR3aa: CASSQTGLNTEAFF; CDR3nt: TGTGCCAGCAGTCAGACAGGGTTGAACACTGAAGCTTTCTTT
abundance: many; v_gene: TRBV12-3/TRBV12-4; j_gene: TRBJ2-7; d_gene: TRBD1; CDR3aa: CASSLTGGHEQYF; CDR3nt: TGTGCCAGCAGTTTAACAGGGGGCCACGAGCAGTACTTC
abundance: many; v_gene: TRBV2; j_gene: TRBJ2-2; d_gene: -; CDR3aa: CASSERPNTGELFF; CDR3nt: TGTGCCAGCAGTGAAAGGCCCAACACCGGGGAGCTGTTTTTT
abundance: few; v_gene: TRBV11-2; j_gene: TRBJ2-7; d_gene: -; CDR3aa: CASSVAQGAYEQYF; CDR3nt: TGTGCCAGCAGCGTGGCTCAAGGAGCCTACGAGCAGTACTTC
abundance: many; v_gene: TRBV6-5; j_gene: TRBJ2-5; d_gene: TRBD1; CDR3aa: CASSTTGGQETQYF; CDR3nt: TGTGCCAGCAGTACCACAGGGGGGCAAGAGACCCAGTACTTC
abundance: -; v_gene: TRBV11-3; j_gene: TRBJ2-2; d_gene: -; CDR3aa: CASSLGGQDTGELFF; CDR3nt: TGTGCCAGCAGCTTAGGGGGCCAGGATACCGGGGAGCTGTTTTTT
abundance: many; v_gene: TRBV5-4; j_gene: TRBJ1-1; d_gene: TRBD1; CDR3aa: CASSLDRQGRTEAFF; CDR3nt: TGTGCCAGCAGCTTGGACCGACAGGGAAGGACTGAAGCTTTCTTT
abundance: many; v_gene: TRBV27; j_gene: TRBJ1-1; d_gene: TRBD1; CDR3aa: CASSFLDRGRTEAFF; CDR3nt: TGTGCCAGCAGTTTCCTTGACAGGGGACGTACTGAAGCTTTCTTT
abundance: -; v_gene: TRBV6-1; j_gene: TRBJ1-5; d_gene: -; CDR3aa: CASRTRVSNQPQHF; CDR3nt: TGTGCCAGCAGGACCAGGGTTAGCAATCAGCCCCAGCATTTT
abundance: few; v_gene: TRBV11-2; j_gene: TRBJ1-6; d_gene: -; CDR3aa: CASSLTGSEGSNSPLHF; CDR3nt: TGTGCCAGCAGCTTAACAGGGTCAGAGGGTTCTAATTCACCCCTCCACTTT
abundance: many; v_gene: TRBV20-1; j_gene: TRBJ1-1; d_gene: -; CDR3aa: CSAPREAEAFF; CDR3nt: TGCAGTGCACCCAGGGAGGCTGAAGCTTTCTTT
abundance: many; v_gene: TRBV5-6; j_gene: TRBJ1-2; d_gene: TRBD1; CDR3aa: CASSRDRDYGYTF; CDR3nt: TGTGCCAGCAGCCGGGACAGGGACTATGGCTACACCTTC
abundance: many; v_gene: TRBV20-1; j_gene: TRBJ1-1; d_gene: -; CDR3aa: CSARAGTVNTEAFF; CDR3nt: TGCAGTGCTAGAGCCGGGACGGTGAACACTGAAGCTTTCTTT
abundance: many; v_gene: TRBV6-1; j_gene: TRBJ2-7; d_gene: -; CDR3aa: CASSETVSYEQYF; CDR3nt: TGTGCCAGCAGTGAGACGGTATCCTACGAGCAGTACTTC
abundance: few; v_gene: TRBV7-9; j_gene: TRBJ2-4; d_gene: -; CDR3aa: CASSPPGAHENIKYF; CDR3nt: TGTGCCAGCAGTCCCCCAGGGGCCCATGAAAACATTAAGTACTTC
abundance: once; v_gene: TRBV6-5; j_gene: TRBJ2-7; d_gene: -; CDR3aa: CASSYEPTGQWREQYF; CDR3nt: TGTGCCAGCAGTTACGAACCCACCGGACAGTGGCGCGAGCAGTACTTC
abundance: many; v_gene: TRBV12-3/TRBV12-4; j_gene: TRBJ1-5; d_gene: -; CDR3aa: CASRLGRRDQPQHF; CDR3nt: TGTGCCAGCAGGCTTGGCCGAAGGGATCAGCCCCAGCATTTT
abundance: many; v_gene: TRBV6-2/TRBV6-3; j_gene: TRBJ1-5; d_gene: -; CDR3aa: CASSSQVGNQPQHF; CDR3nt: TGTGCCAGCAGTTCCCAGGTAGGGAATCAGCCCCAGCATTTT
abundance: -; v_gene: TRBV9; j_gene: TRBJ2-7; d_gene: -; CDR3aa: CASSVGLDYEQYF; CDR3nt: TGTGCCAGCAGCGTAGGACTTGACTACGAGCAGTACTTC
abundance: many; v_gene: TRBV6-1; j_gene: TRBJ1-2; d_gene: TRBD1; CDR3aa: CASTPGQGGYTF; CDR3nt: TGTGCCAGCACCCCGGGACAGGGGGGCTACACCTTC
abundance: many; v_gene: TRBV13; j_gene: TRBJ2-5; d_gene: TRBD2; CDR3aa: CASSLYSGGEETQYF; CDR3nt: TGTGCCAGCAGCTTATATAGCGGGGGGGAAGAGACCCAGTACTTC